This record looks at one TCR beta chain sequence and its context. Its antigen is undetermined. TCRdb re-analysed the RT-PCR reads in MiXCR, keeping a single row per CDR3 protein. The sample consists of around 520,000 distinct CDR3 sequences, roughly 10% of them appearing once. V shed 6 bases and J shed 4 bases, with 8 bases lying between them. CDR1 and CDR2 from the germline V gene are KGHSH and LQKENI. This CDR3 contains 12 residues. The entry originates in a study of response to subunit inactivated influenza vaccine. The study, taken as a whole, reports: The authors suggested that every seasonal influenza vaccination recruits few new T cells.

The chain combines TRBV18 with TRBJ2-3, with D unresolved. The material sequenced was PBMCs from blood, taken on the day of vaccination. This receptor was obtained from a man aged 50-60 years who received an inactivated influenza vaccine. The CDR3, as DNA: TGTGCCAGCTCGACCACCCCAGATACGCAGTATTTT. Its protein product is CASSTTPDTQYF. The complete variable domain, with remaining parts taken from reference TRBV18 and TRBJ2-3, reads NAGVMQNPRHLVRRRGQEARLRCSPMKGHSHVYWYRQLPEEGLKFMVYLQKENIIDESGMPKERFSAEFPKEGPSILRIQQVVRGDSAAYFCASSTTPDTQYFGPGTRLTVL.